The present T cell receptor beta chain was sequenced within a study of blood T cell repertoires in COVID-19. Background on the study: Some COVID-19 samples were acute and others convalescent; all came from the United States, Italy and Spain. PBMCs, B-cell-depleted T cells, or T cells were the source of the cDNA or gDNA that made up the material.

The length of the CDR3 is 17 residues. Per germline, CDR1 LNHNV and CDR2 YYDKDF (reference sequence). Trimming removed 0 bases from V and 1 base from J; junction bases left unmatched: 6. Original handling: Estimates of nucleated cell counts were drawn from the amplification of reference gene primers. Assay used: immunoSEQ multiplex PCR; TCRdb lists only in-frame clones, some missing. V and J calls and clone size are given by that table; D and trimming were obtained from the DNA. The sample lists 130,000 to 150,000 clones, roughly four fifths occurring once. The rearrangement joins TRBV15 to TRBJ2-3; 8 bases line up with TRBD2. This clonotype originated in a woman older than 75 with acute or convalescent COVID-19. The sequenced material came from peripheral blood. CDR3 sequence: CATSRDAAGGGTDTQYF. In DNA, the CDR3 is TGTGCCACCAGCAGAGATGCTGCGGGGGGTGGCACAGATACGCAGTATTTT.